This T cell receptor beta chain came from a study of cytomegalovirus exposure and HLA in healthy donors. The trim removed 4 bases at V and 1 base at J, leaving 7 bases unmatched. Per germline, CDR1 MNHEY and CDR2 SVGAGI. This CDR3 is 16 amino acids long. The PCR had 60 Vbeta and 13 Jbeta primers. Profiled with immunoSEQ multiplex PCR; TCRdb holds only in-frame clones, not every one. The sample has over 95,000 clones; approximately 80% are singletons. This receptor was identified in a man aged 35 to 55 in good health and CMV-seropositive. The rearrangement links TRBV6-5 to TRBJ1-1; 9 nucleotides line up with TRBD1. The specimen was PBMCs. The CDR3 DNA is TGTGCCAGCAGTTCTACAGGGGGCGGGAGGAACACTGAAGCTTTCTTT. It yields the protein CASSSTGGGRNTEAFF.